This is a list of T cell receptor beta chains from one sample in a study of blood T cell repertoires in COVID-19. Sequencing used immunoSEQ multiplex PCR; TCRdb keeps in-frame clones, though not all of them. The repertoire includes 470,000 or so clones, nearly 90% of them detected once, and roughly 1.9% sits in the top ten. Sequencing input: PBMCs or T cells enriched from blood (not recorded which). The receptors originated from a woman aged 18-35 years with acute COVID-19. The CDR3 runs from the conserved cysteine through the conserved F or W. D genes are given only for firm matches. Part of the rows lack a size; the others show once, few, many or a class for expanded clones.

d_gene: .
j_gene: TRBJ2-5
abundance: .
v_gene: TRBV21-1
CDR3aa: CASSNAARQETQYF
CDR3nt: TGTGCCAGCAGCAATGCTGCTAGACAAGAGACCCAGTACTTC

d_gene: TRBD1
j_gene: TRBJ2-1
abundance: .
v_gene: TRBV7-9
CDR3aa: CASSATGGSYNEQFF
CDR3nt: TGTGCCAGCAGCGCGACAGGGGGCTCCTACAATGAGCAGTTCTTC

d_gene: .
j_gene: TRBJ1-2
abundance: once
v_gene: TRBV5-1
CDR3aa: CASSVKERTLDFNGYTF
CDR3nt: TGCGCCAGCAGCGTAAAAGAAAGGACATTAGATTTCAATGGCTACACCTTC

d_gene: .
j_gene: TRBJ1-3
abundance: .
v_gene: TRBV12-5
CDR3aa: CASGEIYSGNTIYF
CDR3nt: TGTGCTAGTGGGGAGATTTACTCTGGAAACACCATATATTTT

d_gene: .
j_gene: TRBJ2-7
abundance: .
v_gene: TRBV11-2
CDR3aa: CASSLAASDYEQYF
CDR3nt: TGTGCCAGCAGCTTAGCGGCTAGCGACTACGAGCAGTACTTC

d_gene: .
j_gene: TRBJ2-1
abundance: .
v_gene: TRBV6-5
CDR3aa: CASNKDGTNNEQFF
CDR3nt: TGTGCCAGCAATAAAGACGGAACTAACAATGAGCAGTTCTTC

d_gene: .
j_gene: TRBJ2-7
abundance: .
v_gene: TRBV30
CDR3aa: CAWSVQGAYEQYF
CDR3nt: TGTGCCTGGAGTGTTCAGGGTGCCTACGAGCAGTACTTC

d_gene: .
j_gene: TRBJ2-1
abundance: .
v_gene: TRBV9
CDR3aa: CASSPNFEGIEQFF
CDR3nt: TGTGCCAGCAGCCCCAACTTTGAGGGTATTGAGCAGTTCTTC

d_gene: TRBD1
j_gene: TRBJ1-6
abundance: .
v_gene: TRBV18
CDR3aa: CASSTRTGVNNSPLHF
CDR3nt: TGTGCCAGCTCCACCCGGACAGGGGTGAATAATTCACCCCTCCACTTT

d_gene: .
j_gene: TRBJ2-3
abundance: .
v_gene: TRBV7-2
CDR3aa: CASSLDYNTDTQYF
CDR3nt: TGTGCCAGCAGCTTAGATTACAACACAGATACGCAGTATTTT

d_gene: TRBD1
j_gene: TRBJ1-5
abundance: once
v_gene: TRBV28
CDR3aa: CASRGQLHGDQPQHF
CDR3nt: TGTGCCAGCAGGGGACAGCTCCACGGTGATCAGCCCCAGCATTTT

d_gene: .
j_gene: TRBJ2-1
abundance: .
v_gene: TRBV9
CDR3aa: CASSVGGSGNEQFF
CDR3nt: TGTGCCAGCAGCGTAGGAGGTAGCGGCAATGAGCAGTTCTTC

d_gene: TRBD2
j_gene: TRBJ2-2
abundance: many
v_gene: TRBV4-1
CDR3aa: CASSQGVAGRAGELFF
CDR3nt: TGCGCCAGCAGCCAAGGTGTAGCGGGCAGGGCCGGGGAGCTGTTTTTT

d_gene: .
j_gene: TRBJ1-4
abundance: .
v_gene: TRBV9
CDR3aa: CASSVGSDNEKLFF
CDR3nt: TGTGCCAGCAGCGTCGGCAGCGATAATGAAAAACTGTTTTTT

d_gene: TRBD1
j_gene: TRBJ1-2
abundance: .
v_gene: TRBV6-2/TRBV6-3
CDR3aa: CASSYPGQGFGDYGYTF
CDR3nt: TGTGCCAGCAGTTATCCGGGACAGGGGTTTGGTGACTATGGCTACACCTTC

d_gene: TRBD1
j_gene: TRBJ1-6
abundance: .
v_gene: TRBV19
CDR3aa: CASRRDRGNSPLHF
CDR3nt: TGTGCCAGTAGGCGGGACAGGGGAAATTCACCCCTCCACTTT

d_gene: TRBD1
j_gene: TRBJ1-6
abundance: .
v_gene: TRBV5-1
CDR3aa: CASSFFGTGDSPLHF
CDR3nt: TGCGCCAGCAGCTTTTTTGGGACAGGGGATTCACCCCTCCACTTT